Listed below are T cell receptor beta chains from one sample, sequenced in a study of blood T cell repertoires in COVID-19. Measured with immunoSEQ multiplex PCR; TCRdb has only the in-frame clones, and not every one. Among about 300,000 clones listed, around 83% were seen once. Input material: peripheral blood. Receptors originate from a woman in her 50s with acute or convalescent COVID-19. Both conserved end residues are part of each CDR3. A clone size is listed for some rows: how often the clone was seen (once, few, many), or a class if it is expanded.

length: 17; V: TRBV5-4; J: TRBJ1-6; size: few; CDR3: CASTRRDRASGSSPLHF
length: 14; V: TRBV24-1; J: TRBJ2-5; size: .; CDR3: CATSDRKGAETQYF
length: 15; V: TRBV5-6; J: TRBJ1-6; size: .; CDR3: CASSFDRSYNSPLHF
length: 12; V: TRBV30; J: TRBJ1-2; size: .; CDR3: CAWSGGLSGYTF
length: 11; V: TRBV20-1; J: TRBJ2-3; size: .; CDR3: CSATVPDTQYF
length: 13; V: TRBV12-3/TRBV12-4; J: TRBJ1-6; size: many; CDR3: CASSLESGSPLHF
length: 14; V: TRBV5-1; J: TRBJ2-7; size: .; CDR3: CASSSGRQGREQYF
length: 15; V: TRBV11-2; J: TRBJ1-1; size: .; CDR3: CASSFGNQGGTEAFF
length: 16; V: TRBV3-1/TRBV3-2; J: TRBJ2-3; size: .; CDR3: CASSQGRGRLSDTQYF
length: 15; V: TRBV4-3; J: TRBJ1-2; size: many; CDR3: CASSKSRRQIYGYTF
length: 12; V: TRBV30; J: TRBJ1-1; size: .; CDR3: CAWDKLNTEAFF
length: 17; V: TRBV3-1/TRBV3-2; J: TRBJ2-1; size: .; CDR3: CASSQGIGGGTYNEQFF
length: 16; V: TRBV11-3; J: TRBJ2-3; size: .; CDR3: CASSTRAGGLLDTQYF
length: 16; V: TRBV18; J: TRBJ1-2; size: .; CDR3: CASSPQPGQGSSGYTF
length: 12; V: TRBV27; J: TRBJ2-6; size: .; CDR3: CASSTFPNVLTF
length: 13; V: TRBV6-5; J: TRBJ1-1; size: few; CDR3: CASSQKEVTEAFF
length: 15; V: TRBV7-2; J: TRBJ2-3; size: .; CDR3: CASSLAGGSTDTQYF
length: 15; V: TRBV6-5; J: TRBJ2-5; size: .; CDR3: CASSYVGDYQETQYF
length: 13; V: TRBV6-5; J: TRBJ2-7; size: .; CDR3: CASSPRLQYEQYF
length: 14; V: TRBV12-5; J: TRBJ2-5; size: .; CDR3: CASGLTGSGETQYF
length: 16; V: TRBV6-2/TRBV6-3; J: TRBJ1-2; size: .; CDR3: CASSYSPGQGAYGYTF
length: 15; V: TRBV5-1; J: TRBJ2-3; size: .; CDR3: CASSLTSGGGDTQYF
length: 14; V: TRBV14; J: TRBJ2-2; size: .; CDR3: CASRYLVFTGELFF
length: 14; V: TRBV18; J: TRBJ1-2; size: .; CDR3: CASSTDIQGYGYTF
length: 15; V: TRBV19; J: TRBJ1-1; size: .; CDR3: CASTGRQGWDTEAFF
length: 13; V: TRBV11-3; J: TRBJ1-2; size: .; CDR3: CASSLGNGEGYTF
length: 13; V: TRBV15; J: TRBJ1-4; size: .; CDR3: CATSRDWERKLFF
length: 17; V: TRBV27; J: TRBJ2-2; size: .; CDR3: CASSNRGDSYYTGELFF
length: 15; V: TRBV2; J: TRBJ2-5; size: .; CDR3: CASRGGRAYQETQYF
length: 13; V: TRBV6-1; J: TRBJ1-2; size: .; CDR3: CASSTRGALGYTF
length: 18; V: TRBV10-3; J: TRBJ2-6; size: .; CDR3: CAISERLAQGAGANVLTF
length: 13; V: TRBV2; J: TRBJ2-3; size: .; CDR3: CAIAARKQDTQYF